This T cell receptor (beta chain) was sequenced in a study of T cells in Graves' hyperthyroidism and ophthalmopathy. Study details: Sampling of peripheral blood happened at initial diagnosis, prior to any treatment. Overall study results and limits: It was a median around 6 months before onset that the model predicted ophthalmopathy.

CDR1 KGHDR and CDR2 SFDVKD come from the germline V gene. The CDR3 runs to 13 residues. V lost 6 bases and J 8 bases, leaving 12 bases between the germline ends. As regards this clonotype: The antigen is undetermined.

Those patients with uncontrolled infection, other autoimmune disease, pregnancy or lactation were excluded. Amplified TCR beta CDR3 regions derived from RNA transcripts. RT-PCR in the first round (using the HTBI primer set) targeted the TCR CDR3. Using its own MiXCR run on the multiplex PCR reads, TCRdb lists one record per CDR3 protein. Among a few hundred thousand distinct CDR3 sequences listed, less than 20% were seen once. The origin of this receptor is a woman aged 30 to 39 with Graves' hyperthyroidism. Sequenced sample: blood. This chain links TRBV24-1 with TRBJ1-4; D is perhaps TRBD1 (6 bases). As DNA, the CDR3 is TGTGCCACCAGTCGCAGGGGACACGAAAAACTGTTTTTT. Amino acids: CATSRRGHEKLFF.